The sequence of this TCR beta chain was determined in a study of T cells after somatic rescue of genetic block. The ends were cut back, 2 bases at V and 6 bases at J, with 14 bases in the middle. CDR1 and CDR2 (germline): SGHRS, YFSETQ. The CDR3 runs 14 residues. This table comes from immunoSEQ multiplex PCR, and its TCRdb copy is limited to in-frame clones, with some not included. There are 60,000 to 90,000 clones in the sample; around 90% occur only once, and 2.5% to 3% lies in the top ten. This clone was seen just once. The specimen sequenced was peripheral blood mononuclear cells (PBMCs). This chain uses TRBV5-1 with TRBJ1-1, with D possibly TRBD1 on 6 matching bases. The TCR originated in a man aged 25 to 45. This CDR3 reads CASSLESGVSEAFF. The DNA of the CDR3 is TGCGCCAGCAGCTTAGAGTCAGGGGTTTCTGAAGCTTTCTTT. The variable domain in full, with the rest retrieved from reference TRBV5-1 and TRBJ1-1, is KAGVTQTPRYLIKTRGQQVTLSCSPISGHRSVSWYQQTPGQGLQFLFEYFSETQRNKGNFPGRFSGRQFSNSRSEMNVSTLELGDSALYLCASSLESGVSEAFFGQGTRLTVV.